This TCR beta chain was observed in a study of T cell responses to AZD1222 COVID-19 vaccine. The CDR3 covers 16 residues. Germline CDR1 reads MNHEY; CDR2 reads SVGAGI. Trimming removed 4 bases at V and 1 base at J, with 14 bases between. Study-wide results and caveats: Vaccine-associated CD4 TCRs spanned spike, dominant at 160-218 and 743-854. Baseline seropositivity occurred in only a handful of AZD1222 recipients. Clonal diversity was possibly underestimated, and the donors were mostly white British, with more females.

Some clones are missing from TCRdb's copy, which holds only in-frame ones; the method was immunoSEQ multiplex PCR. This sample has 210,000 or so clones, with 94% found just once. Concerning this clone: As yet, its antigen is unknown.

This TCR was recovered from an adult who received the MenACWY meningococcal vaccine as a control. The rearrangement joins TRBV6-5 to TRBJ2-1, with D tentatively TRBD2 (6 bases). This sample comprised peripheral blood, obtained 28 days after the second dose of the MenACWY control vaccine. The CDR3 sequence: CASSSSAGSSYNEQFF. In DNA form, the CDR3 reads TGTGCCAGCAGTTCCTCAGCGGGCTCTTCCTACAATGAGCAGTTCTTC.